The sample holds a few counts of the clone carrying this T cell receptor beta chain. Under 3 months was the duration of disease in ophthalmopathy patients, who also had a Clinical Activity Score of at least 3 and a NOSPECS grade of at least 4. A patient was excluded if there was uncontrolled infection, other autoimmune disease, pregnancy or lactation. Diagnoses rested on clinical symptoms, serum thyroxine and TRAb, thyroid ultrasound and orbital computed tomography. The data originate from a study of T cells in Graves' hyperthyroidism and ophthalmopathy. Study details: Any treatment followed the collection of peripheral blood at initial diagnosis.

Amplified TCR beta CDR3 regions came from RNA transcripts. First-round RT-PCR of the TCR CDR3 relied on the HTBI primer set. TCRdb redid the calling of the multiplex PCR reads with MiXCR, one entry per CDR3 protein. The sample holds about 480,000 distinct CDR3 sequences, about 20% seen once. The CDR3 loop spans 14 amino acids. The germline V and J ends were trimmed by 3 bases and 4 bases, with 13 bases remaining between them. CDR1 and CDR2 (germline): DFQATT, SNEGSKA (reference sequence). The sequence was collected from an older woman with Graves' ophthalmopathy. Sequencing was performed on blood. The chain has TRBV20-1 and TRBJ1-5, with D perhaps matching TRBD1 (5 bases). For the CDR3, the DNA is TGCAGTGCTAGTCACGGGACCCCTAATCAGCCCCAGCATTTT. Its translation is CSASHGTPNQPQHF.